Below, 12 T cell receptor beta chains from the same sample are listed, as sequenced in a study of shared clonotypes between healthy human individuals (dated by TCRdb to the early 2020s). Libraries came from the immunoSEQ multiplex PCR assay. Entries here come from immuneACCESS through TCRdb and include only in-frame sequences with V and J called. Some clones fail to appear in such tables; in the studies checked, an unresolved V gene covers under half of the shortfall, and the cause of the remainder is unknown. The sample table holds some 2,100,000 clones, of which roughly 91% were seen once. More than 1.5% of the sample comes from the top ten. CD8 naive samples were obtained by positive selection for CCR7 among CD45RO-negative cells, yielding a CD45RA+CCR7+ population from which TemRA cells were excluded. Sequenced sample: naive CD8+ T cells from PBMCs. The cell subset or site label on this specimen signifies: CD45RA+CCR7+. These receptors came from a man in his late teens or twenties in good health. Some clones in this sample may be carry-over from other donors' samples.

The chain is built from TRBV11-3 and TRBJ2-7; D is possibly TRBD2 (6 bases). Per the germline V gene, CDR1 is SGHNT and CDR2 is YENEEA. The CDR3 is 18 residues long. Trimming pared 5 bases from V and 3 bases from J, leaving 26 bases between. The DNA for the CDR3 is TGTGCCAGCAGCCCTGGGGGGTGCGGGGAGAGCTTTTTCTACGAGCAGTACTTC. This translates into CASSPGGCGESFFYEQYF.

The J gene is TRBJ2-1, the V gene TRBV5-1; 14 bases are a match to TRBD2. The CDR3 spans 18 residues. Germline V gene sequence: CDR1 SGHRS, CDR2 YFSETQ. The junction had 12 bases not matched to a gene; V was cut back by 7 bases and J by 3 bases. CDR3 sequence (DNA): TGCGCCAGCCACAGGGGACTAGCGGGAGCATTGAACTACAATGAGCAGTTCTTC. This sequence encodes CASHRGLAGALNYNEQFF.

The rearrangement uses TRBV27 and TRBJ2-1; the match to TRBD2 covers 10 bases. Germline CDR1 is MNHEY and CDR2 is SMNVEV (reference sequence). This CDR3 has 15 residues. Trimming took 5 bases from V and 8 from J; bases not matched to a gene: 9. CDR3 protein: CASSGGASGSDEQFF. Written as DNA, the CDR3 is TGTGCCAGCAGTGGAGGGGCTAGCGGGAGCGATGAGCAGTTCTTC.

In this sample, this clone turned up once. Other DNA sequences within the sample encode an identical CDR3. The rearrangement links TRBV27 to TRBJ2-7; 12 nucleotides match TRBD2. Per germline, CDR1 MNHEY and CDR2 SMNVEV (reference sequence). This CDR3 has 15 residues. Trimming took 4 bases from V and 2 from J; bases not matched to a gene: 3. Here the CDR3 reads CASSSWTSGTYEQYF. The CDR3 DNA is TGTGCCAGCAGTTCCTGGACTAGCGGGACCTACGAGCAGTACTTC.

The genes are TRBV6-1 and TRBJ2-7; D is perhaps TRBD1 (6 bases). Trimming removed 10 bases from V and 4 bases from J, with 11 bases in between. The CDR3 has 11 amino acids. Germline CDR1 reads MNHNS; CDR2 reads SASEGT. The CDR3 spells CATGVLYEQYF. CDR3 in DNA: TGTGCCACAGGGGTATTGTACGAGCAGTACTTC.

This sequence joins TRBV4-1 and TRBJ1-1; D remains unclear. There are 12 residues in the CDR3. V lost 6 bases and J 5 bases, leaving 10 bases between the germline ends. Germline lookup yields CDR1 MGHRA and CDR2 YSYEKL. CDR3 amino acids: CASSRVGTEAFF. CDR3 bases: TGCGCCAGCAGTAGGGTAGGAACTGAAGCTTTCTTT.

The V and J genes are TRBV6-1 and TRBJ2-7, with 7 bases aligning to TRBD1. Germline V CDR1 and CDR2: MNHNS, SASEGT. This CDR3 has 14 residues. V was clipped by 5 bases and J by 5 bases; unmatched bases: 9. The CDR3: CASSWDSDGHEQYF. The CDR3 nucleotides read TGTGCCAGCAGTTGGGACAGCGATGGGCACGAGCAGTACTTC.

A note on this clone: The same CDR3 is also encoded by other DNA sequences in this sample. The DNA of the CDR3 is TGTGCCAGCAGTTTTCGCAGCTACGAGCAGTACTTC. It codes for CASSFRSYEQYF. The V and J genes are TRBV28 and TRBJ2-7; D not certain. Germline V lookup: CDR1 MDHEN, CDR2 SYDVKM. V was cut by 3 bases and J by 3 bases, with 6 bases left in between. The CDR3 length is 12 residues.

The chain joins TRBV28 to TRBJ1-4; D gene unclear. The germline CDR1 and CDR2 sequences are MDHEN and SYDVKM. The V gene lost 7 bases and the J gene lost 7 bases, with 7 bases spanning the gap. The CDR3 covers 11 residues. The CDR3 coding sequence is TGTGCCAGCACCAAGGGTGAAAAACTGTTTTTT. It codes for CASTKGEKLFF.

The CDR3 reads CASSQGSGIYDEQYF. In DNA form, the CDR3 reads TGCGCCAGCAGCCAAGGGTCAGGGATTTACGACGAGCAGTACTTC. This sequence joins TRBV4-3 and TRBJ2-7, with D possibly TRBD1 on 5 matching bases. Looked up from germline, CDR1 is LGHNA and CDR2 is YSLEER. The CDR3 length is 15 residues. Trimming removed 1 base at V and 5 bases at J, with 15 bases between.

The rearrangement joins TRBV29-1 to TRBJ2-1, with 16 positions matching TRBD2. Trimming at V came to 5 bases and at J to 3 bases, leaving 10 bases not matched to a gene. Germline-derived CDR1 and CDR2 are SQVTM and ANQGSEA. The CDR3 covers 18 residues. CDR3 DNA: TGCAGCGTTCCACGTGGGACTAGCGGGAGGGCAGTCTACAATGAGCAGTTCTTC. It translates to CSVPRGTSGRAVYNEQFF.

A few counts support this clone. The identical CDR3 is also encoded by other nucleotide sequences in the sample. The V and J genes are TRBV9 and TRBJ1-1; unclear D gene. Germline V gives CDR1 SGDLS, CDR2 YYNGEE. V was trimmed by 0 bases and J by 1 base, leaving 4 bases between them. The CDR3 extends over 13 amino acids. The CDR3 DNA follows: TGTGCCAGCAGCGTAGACGGGAACACTGAAGCTTTCTTT. This translates into CASSVDGNTEAFF. The whole variable domain, remainder taken from reference TRBV9 and TRBJ1-1, is DSGVTQTPKHLITATGQRVTLRCSPRSGDLSVYWYQQSLDQGLQFLIQYYNGEERAKGNILERFSAQQFPDLHSELNLSSLELGDSALYFCASSVDGNTEAFFGQGTRLTVV.